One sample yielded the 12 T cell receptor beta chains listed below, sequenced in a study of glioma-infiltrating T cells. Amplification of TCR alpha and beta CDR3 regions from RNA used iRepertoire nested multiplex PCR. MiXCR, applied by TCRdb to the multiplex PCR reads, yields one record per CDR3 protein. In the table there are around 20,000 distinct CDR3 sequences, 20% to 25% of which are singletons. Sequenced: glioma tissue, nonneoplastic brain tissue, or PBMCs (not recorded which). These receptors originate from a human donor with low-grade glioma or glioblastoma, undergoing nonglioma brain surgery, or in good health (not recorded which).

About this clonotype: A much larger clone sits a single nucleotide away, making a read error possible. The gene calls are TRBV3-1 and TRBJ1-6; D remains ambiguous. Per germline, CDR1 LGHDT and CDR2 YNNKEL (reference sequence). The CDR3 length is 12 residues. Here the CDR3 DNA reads TGTGCCAGCAGCCAAGTTTTGTCACCCCTCAACTTT. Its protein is CASSQVLSPLNF.

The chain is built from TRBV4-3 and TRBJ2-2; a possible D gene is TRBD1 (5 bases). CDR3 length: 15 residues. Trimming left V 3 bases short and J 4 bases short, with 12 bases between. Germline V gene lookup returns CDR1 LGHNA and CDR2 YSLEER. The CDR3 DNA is TGCGCCAGCAGCCATCTTTCGGACACCACCGGGGAGCTGTTTTTT. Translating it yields CASSHLSDTTGELFF.

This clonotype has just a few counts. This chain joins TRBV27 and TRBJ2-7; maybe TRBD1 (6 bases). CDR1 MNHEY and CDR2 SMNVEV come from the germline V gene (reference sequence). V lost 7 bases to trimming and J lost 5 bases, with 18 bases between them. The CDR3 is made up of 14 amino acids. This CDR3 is CASTPGTRLHEQYF. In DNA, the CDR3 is TGTGCCAGCACCCCCGGGACAAGACTCCACGAGCAGTACTTC.

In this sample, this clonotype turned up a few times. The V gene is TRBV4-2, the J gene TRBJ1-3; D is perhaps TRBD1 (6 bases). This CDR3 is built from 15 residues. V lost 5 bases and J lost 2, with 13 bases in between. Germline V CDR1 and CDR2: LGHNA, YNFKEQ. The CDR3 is CASSFTGKAGNTIYF. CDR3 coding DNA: TGTGCCAGCAGCTTTACAGGGAAAGCTGGAAACACCATATATTTT.

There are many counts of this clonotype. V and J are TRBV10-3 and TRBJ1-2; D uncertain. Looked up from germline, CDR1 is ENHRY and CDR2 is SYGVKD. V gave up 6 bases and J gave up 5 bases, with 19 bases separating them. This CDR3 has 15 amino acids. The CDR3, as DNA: TGTGCCATCAGAGAGGAGAGGGAGGCGGGTTATGGCTACACCTTC. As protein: CAIREEREAGYGYTF.

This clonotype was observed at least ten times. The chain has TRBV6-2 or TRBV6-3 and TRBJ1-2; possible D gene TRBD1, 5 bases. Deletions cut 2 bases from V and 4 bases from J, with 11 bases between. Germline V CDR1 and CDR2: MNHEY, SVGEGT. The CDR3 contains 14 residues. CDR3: CASSYRQSIYGYTF. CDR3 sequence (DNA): TGTGCCAGCAGTTACCGACAGAGTATCTATGGCTACACCTTC.

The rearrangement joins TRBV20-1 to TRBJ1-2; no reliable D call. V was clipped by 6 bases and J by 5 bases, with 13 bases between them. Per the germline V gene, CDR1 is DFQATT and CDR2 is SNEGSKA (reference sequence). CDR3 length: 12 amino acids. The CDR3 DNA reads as TGCAGTGCCAGCAGCCATACTTATGGCTACACCTTC. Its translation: CSASSHTYGYTF.

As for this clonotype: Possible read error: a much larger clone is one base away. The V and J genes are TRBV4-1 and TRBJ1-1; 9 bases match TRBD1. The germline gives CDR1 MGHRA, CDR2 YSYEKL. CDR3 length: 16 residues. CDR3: CARSRVPGTGLTEAFF. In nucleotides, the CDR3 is TGCGCCAGAAGCCGAGTACCCGGGACAGGGCTGACTGAAGCTTTCTTT.

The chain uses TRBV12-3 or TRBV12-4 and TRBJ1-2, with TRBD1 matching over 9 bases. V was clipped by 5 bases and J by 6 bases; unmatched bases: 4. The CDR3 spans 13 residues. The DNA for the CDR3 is TGTGCCAGCAGTGAGACAGGGGGTGATGGCTACACCTTC. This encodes CASSETGGDGYTF.

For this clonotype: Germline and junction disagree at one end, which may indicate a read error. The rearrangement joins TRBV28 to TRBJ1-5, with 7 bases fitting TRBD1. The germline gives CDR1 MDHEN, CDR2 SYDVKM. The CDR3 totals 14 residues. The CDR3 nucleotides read TGTGCCAGCAGTTTAGGACAGGCCAATCGGCCCCGGCATTTT. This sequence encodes CASSLGQANRPRHF.

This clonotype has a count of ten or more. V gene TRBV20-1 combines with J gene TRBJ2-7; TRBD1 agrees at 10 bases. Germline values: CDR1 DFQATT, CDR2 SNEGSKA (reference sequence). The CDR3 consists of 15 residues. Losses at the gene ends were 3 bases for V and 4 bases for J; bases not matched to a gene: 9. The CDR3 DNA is TGCAGTGCTAGGGGGAGGACAGGGGGGGCGTACGAGCAGTACTTC. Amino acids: CSARGRTGGAYEQYF.

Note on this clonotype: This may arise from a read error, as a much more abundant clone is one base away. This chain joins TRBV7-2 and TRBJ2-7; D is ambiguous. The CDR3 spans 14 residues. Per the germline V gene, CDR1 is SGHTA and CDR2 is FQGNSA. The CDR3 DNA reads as TGCGCCAGCAGCCAAGATCACCGAGCCTACGATCAGTACTTC. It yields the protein CASSQDHRAYDQYF.